This is a list of T cell receptor beta chains from one sample in a study of shared clonotypes between healthy human individuals. Sequencing was performed with immunoSEQ multiplex PCR; in TCRdb, only in-frame clones are kept and a portion is missing. The table lists about 2.4 million clones, approximately 93% of them singletons. The sample taken for sequencing was naive CD4+ T cells from PBMCs. The receptors were sampled from a young man in good health. Some clones in this sample may be carry-over from other donors' samples. Both conserved end residues are part of each CDR3. D genes are given only for firm matches. Expanded clones get a size class; other rows say once, few or many, or leave the size out.

J: TRBJ1-2; D: TRBD1; V: TRBV19; size: .; DNA: TGTGCCAGTAGTATAGATCGATGGGGACAGGGGAACTATGGCTACACCTTC; CDR3: CASSIDRWGQGNYGYTF
J: TRBJ2-5; D: TRBD1; V: TRBV6-6; size: .; DNA: TGTGCCAGCAGTATTCGACAGGGGGCGTCAGAGACCCAGTACTTC; CDR3: CASSIRQGASETQYF
J: TRBJ1-2; D: TRBD1; V: TRBV7-9; size: few; DNA: TGTGCCAGCAGCTTGTTAAGGACAGGGTACTATGGCTACACCTTC; CDR3: CASSLLRTGYYGYTF
J: TRBJ2-1; D: .; V: TRBV5-1; size: once; DNA: TGCGCCAGCTCAGAGCGGGCCTCCTACAATGAGCAGTTCTTC; CDR3: CASSERASYNEQFF
J: TRBJ2-4; D: TRBD2; V: TRBV29-1; size: .; DNA: TGCAGCGCGAGGGTACCTACTAGCGGTGACATTCAGTACTTC; CDR3: CSARVPTSGDIQYF
J: TRBJ2-5; D: .; V: TRBV4-1; size: .; DNA: TGCGCCAGCAGCCTTCCTCCGGGACGGCCGTACCAAGAGACCCAGTACTTC; CDR3: CASSLPPGRPYQETQYF
J: TRBJ2-3; D: .; V: TRBV19; size: .; DNA: TGTGCCAGTAGTATGTCTGGGGGGGCGCAACGTGCAGATACGCAGTATTTT; CDR3: CASSMSGGAQRADTQYF
J: TRBJ2-2; D: .; V: TRBV28; size: .; DNA: TGTGCCAGCAGTTTGGTAGTGTCCGGGGAGCTGTTTTTT; CDR3: CASSLVVSGELFF
J: TRBJ1-2; D: TRBD1; V: TRBV5-4; size: .; DNA: TGTGCCAGCAGCTCGAGGGACAGGGGGCTTTATGGCTACACCTTC; CDR3: CASSSRDRGLYGYTF
J: TRBJ1-2; D: TRBD1; V: TRBV15; size: .; DNA: TGTGCCACCAGCCGCGGACAGGGTTGGGTTAGTGGCTACACCTTC; CDR3: CATSRGQGWVSGYTF
J: TRBJ2-5; D: TRBD2; V: TRBV7-9; size: .; DNA: TGTGCCAGCAGCTTACGGCGGGAGGAGGAGACCCAGTACTTC; CDR3: CASSLRREEETQYF
J: TRBJ2-1; D: TRBD2; V: TRBV7-2; size: .; DNA: TGTGCCAGCAGCTTATCCTCGGGAGCGGGATACAATGAGCAGTTCTTC; CDR3: CASSLSSGAGYNEQFF
J: TRBJ2-5; D: .; V: TRBV11-2; size: .; DNA: TGTGCCAGCAGCTTGGGACGGAGAGAGACCCAGTACTTC; CDR3: CASSLGRRETQYF
J: TRBJ1-3; D: .; V: TRBV14; size: .; DNA: TGTGCCAGCAGCCAAGATACCGGCGACACCATATATTTT; CDR3: CASSQDTGDTIYF
J: TRBJ2-3; D: .; V: TRBV27; size: .; DNA: TGTGCCAGCGGGTCCATTAGAGGGGGGTTAGATACGCAGTATTTT; CDR3: CASGSIRGGLDTQYF
J: TRBJ2-2; D: .; V: TRBV5-1; size: .; DNA: TGCGCCAGCAGCTTGTTCGCGGGGAGGAACACCGGGGAGCTGTTTTTT; CDR3: CASSLFAGRNTGELFF
J: TRBJ1-1; D: .; V: TRBV28; size: .; DNA: TGTGCCAGCCGAAAACCGGGTCGGGGTAACACTGAAGCTTTCTTT; CDR3: CASRKPGRGNTEAFF
J: TRBJ1-2; D: .; V: TRBV19; size: few; DNA: TGTGCCAGTTTCGGTGCAAGCAGCTACTATGGCTACACCTTC; CDR3: CASFGASSYYGYTF
J: TRBJ1-5; D: .; V: TRBV4-1; size: .; DNA: TGCGCCAGCAGCCAAGGGCTCAGGGACGGCAATCAGCCCCAGCATTTT; CDR3: CASSQGLRDGNQPQHF
J: TRBJ2-1; D: TRBD2; V: TRBV7-2; size: .; DNA: TGTGCCAGCAGCCTAGAAAGCGGGAGGGCCGCGGGGGGTGAGCAGTTCTTC; CDR3: CASSLESGRAAGGEQFF
J: TRBJ1-4; D: .; V: TRBV28; size: .; DNA: TGTGCCAGCAGTTCGAGGGCAGGGAATGAAAAACTGTTTTTT; CDR3: CASSSRAGNEKLFF
J: TRBJ2-5; D: TRBD2; V: TRBV5-1; size: .; DNA: TGCGCCAGTCGTTCAGACCTAGCGGGGACCCAAGAGACCCAGTACTTC; CDR3: CASRSDLAGTQETQYF
J: TRBJ1-5; D: .; V: TRBV30; size: .; DNA: TGTGCCTGGAGTCCCCGGGCCTCCGAGCCCCAGCATTTT; CDR3: CAWSPRASEPQHF
J: TRBJ2-6; D: .; V: TRBV7-3; size: .; DNA: TGTGCCAGCAGCTTGAGTCGCGGCGGGTTCGTCGCTGGGGCCAACGTCCTGACTTTC; CDR3: CASSLSRGGFVAGANVLTF
J: TRBJ2-3; D: TRBD2; V: TRBV19; size: .; DNA: TGTGCCAGTACCCTAGCGGGAGGTAAAGATACGCAGTATTTT; CDR3: CASTLAGGKDTQYF
J: TRBJ2-1; D: TRBD2; V: TRBV11-3; size: .; DNA: TGTGCCAGCAGCTTAGGTCCCCCGGCTAGCGGTACCTACAATGAGCAGTTCTTC; CDR3: CASSLGPPASGTYNEQFF
J: TRBJ1-2; D: .; V: TRBV7-8; size: .; DNA: TGTGCCAGCAGCTTAACCATCGGGGGCTACACCTTC; CDR3: CASSLTIGGYTF
J: TRBJ2-2; D: .; V: TRBV11-3; size: .; DNA: TGTGCCAGCAGCTACGGGACTTTGAGTTCCGGGGAGCTGTTTTTT; CDR3: CASSYGTLSSGELFF
J: TRBJ2-7; D: .; V: TRBV6-5; size: once; DNA: TGTGCCAGCAGTCTAGGCCAGTACGAGCAGTACTTC; CDR3: CASSLGQYEQYF
J: TRBJ1-5; D: .; V: TRBV7-2; size: .; DNA: TGTGCCAGCAGCCCAGGACCAGATCAGCCCCAGCATTTT; CDR3: CASSPGPDQPQHF
J: TRBJ2-7; D: .; V: TRBV5-4; size: .; DNA: TGTGCCAGCAGCTTGGACAGGGACGAGCAGTACTTC; CDR3: CASSLDRDEQYF
J: TRBJ1-1; D: .; V: TRBV2; size: .; DNA: TGTGCCAGCAGCAAAGGTGGGACGGGGAACACTGAAGCTTTCTTT; CDR3: CASSKGGTGNTEAFF
J: TRBJ1-2; D: .; V: TRBV5-6; size: .; DNA: TGTGCCAGCAGCTTGTCTCCGTTAGCTAACTATGGCTACACCTTC; CDR3: CASSLSPLANYGYTF
J: TRBJ2-2; D: TRBD1; V: TRBV18; size: .; DNA: TGTGCCACGGGACAGGGAGTCACCGGGGAGCTGTTTTTT; CDR3: CATGQGVTGELFF
J: TRBJ2-3; D: .; V: TRBV5-1; size: .; DNA: TGCGCCAGCAGCCTGGGGAGTGATACGCAGTATTTT; CDR3: CASSLGSDTQYF